This T cell receptor beta chain was identified during a study of cytomegalovirus exposure and HLA in healthy donors (TCRdb year 2017). Concerning the study at large: An earlier analysis of roughly 570 of the donors reported about 260 Gb of sequence data and 117 million unique TCR beta sequences obtained from roughly 180 million T cells. Among about 400 genotyped donors of the cohort, an average of approximately 240,000 unique TCR beta nucleotide sequences was sequenced per donor, of which about 19% were non-productive. Every discovery cohort repertoire had been produced on one sequencing platform. Along with the roughly 610-subject first cohort, a separate validation cohort of more than 90 different subjects was used. Because of strong linkage in the cohort, five DR-DQ haplotypes were treated as single units for association and clustering. Class I and class II HLA loci were covered by the typing at four-digit resolution. About 330 gigabases of sequencing data and approximately 92 million unique TCR sequences made up an early release that covered under 750 HLA-typed donors. Typing coverage differed by locus: A, B, C, DRB1 and DQB1 were typed in roughly 620-630 donors, DQA1 in 522, DPA1 in 600 to 610, and DPB1 in around 490. The study used immunosequencing to profile the T cell repertoires of 666 subjects and linked those repertoires to cytomegalovirus serostatus. The study combined high-throughput TCR immunosequencing, statistical association of individual TCRs with disease status, and machine learning to predict cytomegalovirus infection status. The study aimed to test whether cataloging public T cell receptors could reveal signatures of past pathogen exposure. A later analysis re-analyzed previously published TCR beta repertoires from several hundred donors and added high-resolution HLA genotyping to study TCR occurrence patterns. Donor age, sex, ethnicity and CMV serostatus were compiled together with the repertoire data. A later genetic analysis took genome-wide SNP genotypes for about 55% of the 666 donors and used that subset as a discovery cohort. An earlier analysis of 587 of the donors used high-throughput TCR beta sequencing to judge whether each TCR beta V gene segment behaved as functional or pseudogenic. Of the roughly 400 genotyped donors, roughly 80% were placed in the genetic ancestry cluster associated with self-reported Caucasian donors. Rather than using new phenotypic data, the later analysis identified candidate immune exposures from TCR beta sequences and from how often those sequences occurred across donors.

In total, roughly 710 healthy bone marrow donors made up the cohort. Cohort members were all nominally healthy when sampled, although unrecorded immune exposures were likely present. The donor tested CMV seropositive, placing the donor among the 289 seropositive members of the cohort. A peripheral blood sample was provided by each donor, and peripheral blood mononuclear cells were used for TCR beta sequencing. The Qiagen DNeasy Blood Extraction Kit was used to extract genomic DNA from the blood cell samples. Remarks on this clone: Its antigen is still unknown. No clone much larger than this one lies a single base away; base qualities are absent.

Library prep was done by the immunoSEQ multiplex PCR assay. For the multiplex PCR, a mixture combining 60 forward primers for TCR Vbeta segments and 13 reverse primers for TCR Jbeta segments was used. The CDR3 region of rearranged TCR beta genes was amplified from genomic DNA with a multiplex PCR assay. The Illumina HiSeq System was used to sequence the amplified TCR beta libraries as 87-base-pair reads. On the authors' methods: Across the roughly 640 repertoires, a later analysis counted 80 million or so unique TCR beta chains, 9.5 million to 13 million of which were shared by at least two donors. Raw reads were error-corrected and collapsed into unique sequences by a nearest-neighbor algorithm in which closely related sequences were merged to remove PCR and sequencing errors. CDR3 sequences were aligned to IMGT reference sequences to assign V, D and J gene segments. For a sequence to be retained, at least a six-nucleotide match to both a V gene segment and a J gene segment was required. Rearrangements were classified as productive when the CDR3 lacked stop codons and remained in frame with V and J, and all other rearrangements were classified as non-productive. CDR3 was defined according to IMGT convention as the region running from the second conserved V-encoded cysteine to the conserved J-encoded phenylalanine. The earlier analysis of about 590 of the donors excluded sequences that lacked an unambiguous match to a single V gene segment. In an earlier analysis of around 600 of the donors, V segments were called functional above 56.7% productive rearrangements and were called segregating when the between-donor standard deviation exceeded 5%. A statistical classification framework was built for diagnosing cytomegalovirus status from the catalog of TCR beta chain sequences. V and J gene assignment, in a later analysis, came from comparing TCR nucleotide sequences with IMGT/GENE-DB human TR gene sequences. Using the TCRdist pipeline, a later analysis assigned CDR3 sequences along with most-parsimonious VDJ recombination scenarios. In a later analysis, each TCR beta chain was defined by its CDR3 amino acid sequence together with its V-gene family, and reads lacking a unique V-gene family were excluded. As a way to deal with suspected cross-contamination and a sequencing artifact, a later analysis dropped approximately 570 nucleotide sequences that were highly shared and had low generation probability. A later analysis calculated a clonal expansion index for each public chain from normalized within-repertoire ranks of inferred template counts. A later analysis computed generation probabilities with a VDJ recombination model fitted to out-of-frame rearrangements, and checked the results against IGoR. Hypergeometric tests were used in a later analysis to score TCR-TCR, TCR-HLA and TCR-CMV co-occurrence, with a repertoire-size bias correction applied to the TCR pairs. A later analysis estimated false discovery rates by permuting HLA or CMV assignments 20 times. In a later analysis, co-occurring TCRs were grouped using DBSCAN, and TCRdist sequence similarity was added for clustering within HLA-allele-positive subsets. For co-occurrence clustering, repertoires with fewer than 30,000 or more than 120,000 public chains were excluded, along with roughly 5 repertoires with anomalous nucleotide sharing. TCRdb took this table from immuneACCESS and kept in-frame rearrangements with V and J called. Such tables lack part of the clones; where checked against another copy, unresolved V genes explain under half of the gap, and the rest is unexplained. That table furnishes V, J and clone size, whereas the DNA furnished D and trimming. Counted in this sample were roughly 120,000 clones; roughly 70% of them appeared once. The top ten constitute 5.5% to 8.5% of the sample.

From a lookup of the germline V gene (reference sequence), CDR1 and CDR2 are SGHNT and YYREEE. V loses 2 bases at its end and J loses 2 bases; junction bases beyond the gene matches: 7. From the cysteine up to the phenylalanine, the CDR3 has a length of 16 residues. The retained sequence is limited to the CDR3, 48 bases, with the frame set at the first base. The research as a whole found: When HLA alleles, especially DR and DQ, strongly co-occurred, TCR associations were difficult to assign to individual alleles. According to the authors, the approach could potentially be generalized to other disease states and immunological phenotypes. In a later analysis, several top co-occurrence clusters were reported to appear linked to parvovirus B19, influenza, CMV and Epstein-Barr virus. According to a later analysis, TCR association rates differed among HLA loci, with DRB1 alleles showing the most associated TCRs and HLA-C alleles showing the fewest. Across donors, most TCR sequences were observed very rarely, whereas some public TCRs were present in many individuals. The sequencing pipeline was judged likely to have produced a cluster of highly shared sequence variants as a technical artifact. The study listed approximately 160 TCR beta chains as associated with cytomegalovirus. In a later analysis, most CMV-associated TCR beta chains were found to appear HLA-restricted, with HLA associations seemingly driven largely by CMV exposure. In a later analysis, HLA-associated TCR beta chains were found to be more clonally expanded and to have lower generation probabilities than equally common non-associated chains. In this cohort, only TCR beta chains were sequenced, and detectable features were limited by the absence of alpha or paired-chain data. A further reported finding was that TCR beta sequences accurately predicted the HLA-A and HLA-B alleles for most subjects in the first cohort. In a later genetic analysis, a missense DCLRE1C variant was associated with V-gene and J-gene trimming of TCR beta chains, and the association was replicated in an independent cohort. Some IMGT-functional V segments, including TRBV6-2 and TRBV6-3, could not be distinguished by the 87-base-pair reads and were therefore excluded. In both the original and validation cohorts, the classifier was reported to diagnose cytomegalovirus status with high specificity and sensitivity. HLA typing was unavailable for some donors at each locus, so association tests used only the typed subset. Because counts were too low, roughly 16 rarely observed V segments, including chromosome 9 orphons, were excluded from the earlier analysis of several hundred of the donors. A later genetic analysis reported fewer N-insertions in productive TCRs among donors in an Asian-associated ancestry cluster than the roughly 620-donor mean. Immune exposure information for the cohort was limited to CMV serostatus. Correlated functional status among segregating V segments might be attributable to linkage disequilibrium, but an unknown experimental factor could not be ruled out. In vitro tests confirmed that a few of the cytomegalovirus-associated TCR beta chains recognize cytomegalovirus antigens. The presence/absence analyses assumed that sequencing depth was roughly uniform across donors, and that assumption may not be true. Specific HLA alleles were associated with about 17,000 TCR beta sequences at a false discovery rate of 0.05 in a later analysis. In an earlier analysis of 450 to 750 of the donors, most TCR beta V segments appeared in productive rearrangements about 87% or about 30% of the time, broadly matching IMGT annotations.

This chain joins TRBV5-4 to TRBJ2-7; a stretch of 10 junction bases matches TRBD2. The source of this sequence is a man aged 40-50 years in good health and CMV-seropositive. The sequenced sample was PBMCs. DNA sequence: TGTGCCAGCAGCTTAGCCAGCGGGAGGGTTACCTACGAGCAGTACTTC. Its coded protein is CASSLASGRVTYEQYF. The full variable domain, completed from the reference TRBV5-4 and TRBJ2-7 proteins outside the CDR3, reads ETGVTQSPTHLIKTRGQQVTLRCSSQSGHNTVSWYQQALGQGPQFIFQYYREEENGRGNFPPRFSGLQFPNYSSELNVNALELDDSALYLCASSLASGRVTYEQYFGPGTRLTVT.